This T cell receptor beta chain was identified in a study of shared clonotypes between healthy human individuals. Naive CD8 populations comprised CD45RO-negative cells positively selected for CCR7, excluding terminally differentiated effector memory CD45RA+ cells. The germline V gene has CDR1 SGHRS and CDR2 YFSETQ. The CDR3 runs to 11 residues. V was shortened by 7 bases and J by 6 bases, with 11 bases between the two germline ends. Sequenced by immunoSEQ multiplex PCR; TCRdb stores in-frame clones only, minus some. Among about 2.1 million clones listed, 80% to 95% were seen once. Sequencing was performed on naive CD8+ T cells from PBMCs. This chain joins TRBV5-1 and TRBJ2-7; D remains unclear. The source of this sequence is a man aged 18 to 29 in good health. Some clones in this sample may be carry-over from other donors' samples. The CDR3 is CASANRAEQYF. CDR3 bases: TGCGCCAGCGCTAACAGAGCCGAGCAGTACTTC.